The clone carrying this T cell receptor (beta chain) was recorded a few times. The V gene lost 6 bases and the J gene lost 4 bases, with 15 bases spanning the gap. Germline loops: CDR1 MNHNS, CDR2 SASEGT. The CDR3 totals 14 residues. This entry is derived from a study of regulatory T cells in long-lasting Graves disease. Arm-PCR of CDR3 regions and iRepertoire HTBI primers were used to build TCR beta libraries. TCRdb reprocessed the multiplex PCR reads via MiXCR and lists one record per CDR3 protein. The sample contains fewer than 550,000 distinct CDR3 sequences, roughly 16% of which appear only once. Time point defined: newly diagnosed GD, antithyroid drugs for less than 3 months. RNA isolated from PBMCs was used to make the TCR library. These data also featured in a second study, about T cells in Graves' hyperthyroidism and ophthalmopathy. In that study: No progression to ophthalmopathy during 18 months of follow-up defined stable disease. Orbital computed tomography, thyroid ultrasound, serum thyroxine and TRAb, and clinical symptoms together informed the diagnoses.

The sample was peripheral blood mononuclear cells (PBMCs), taken at new diagnosis, from a patient treated with antithyroid drugs. This receptor was identified in a woman aged 40-65 years with Graves disease. The rearrangement links TRBV6-1 to TRBJ1-2, with D possibly matching TRBD1 (5 bases). CDR3 sequence: CASRKDTTTYGYTF. Written as DNA, the CDR3 is TGTGCCAGCAGGAAGGACACAACAACCTATGGCTACACCTTC.